These T cell receptor beta chains were read from a single sample in a study of CD4 T cells in relation to SARS-CoV-2 and coronaviruses. No antigens are known for them. Sequencing used immunoSEQ multiplex PCR; TCRdb keeps in-frame clones, though not all of them. The repertoire includes roughly 18,000 clones, roughly 83% of them detected once, and approximately 11% sits in the top ten. Material for sequencing was CD4+ T cells from PBMCs, cultured in vitro. Every receptor here comes from a human donor in good health. Both conserved end residues are part of each CDR3. The order of the fields is V gene, CDR3 protein.

TRBV6-5,CASSLQISRGEAFF
TRBV6-5,CASSLGANVLTF
TRBV4-3,CASSQGQGTGNTIYF
TRBV12-5,CASGLGTSPGELFF
TRBV6-6,CASSPDRSNSYEQYF
TRBV7-2,CASSINLGGGQTQYF
TRBV5-6,CASSYRGFSGNTIYF
TRBV6-6,CASSYRGMNTEAFF
TRBV19,CASSIPGGARTEAFF
TRBV7-2,CASSRDRERNQPQHF
TRBV4-1,CASSRLAGGHGTDTQYF
TRBV23-1,CASRMTAGNQPQHF
TRBV3-1/TRBV3-2,CASSQLPPGQGDTEAFF
TRBV12-3/TRBV12-4,CASSIRSYNEQFF
TRBV18,CASSPGQGRYGYTF
TRBV4-3,CASSQAGERTGTGYTF
TRBV7-2,CASRPTFGYSNEQFF
TRBV4-3,CASSLRTNEKLFF
TRBV25-1,CASSEDGYRYEQYF
TRBV7-2,CASSLATSQGGYLYEQYF
TRBV25-1,CASSVREGTATNEKLFF
TRBV27,CASSLSPDSIVHF
TRBV12-3/TRBV12-4,CASTHDRKETQYF
TRBV6-2/TRBV6-3,CASSYNGGEQETQYF
TRBV5-4,CASRVGGARGYTF
TRBV7-8,CASSALSDTQYF
TRBV9,CASSPLLEPQYF
TRBV19,CASSNTGPQHF
TRBV19,CASGARGNQPQHF
TRBV2,CASSFERLDTQYF
TRBV6-5,CASGHWGIYNEQFF